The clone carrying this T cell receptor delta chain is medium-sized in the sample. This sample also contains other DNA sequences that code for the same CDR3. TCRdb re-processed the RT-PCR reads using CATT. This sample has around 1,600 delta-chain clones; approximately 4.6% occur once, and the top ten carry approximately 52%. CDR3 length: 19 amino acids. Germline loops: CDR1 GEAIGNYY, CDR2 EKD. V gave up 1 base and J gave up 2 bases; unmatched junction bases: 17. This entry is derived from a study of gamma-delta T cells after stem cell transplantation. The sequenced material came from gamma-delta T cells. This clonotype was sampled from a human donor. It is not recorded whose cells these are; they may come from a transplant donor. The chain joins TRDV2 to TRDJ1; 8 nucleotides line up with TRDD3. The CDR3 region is CACDTIKLGGSAETDKLIF. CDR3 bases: TGTGCCTGTGACACAATAAAGCTTGGGGGATCCGCTGAAACCGATAAACTCATCTTT.